This T cell receptor (beta chain) was sequenced during a study of T cell responses to AZD1222 COVID-19 vaccine. As concerns this clone: The antigen remains undetermined.

General observations from the study: The breadth and depth of Spike-specific TCRs increased once two AZD1222 doses had been given. Donors were chiefly white British, with a greater number of females, and clonal diversity was perhaps underestimated. Spike-wide coverage was observed for vaccine-associated CD4 TCRs, with dominant responses at 160-218 and 743-854.

From germline, CDR1 is LGHDT and CDR2 YNNKEL (reference sequence). V lost 4 bases, J lost 3 bases, and 3 bases stayed unmatched. The CDR3 is made up of 14 amino acids. Profiled with immunoSEQ multiplex PCR; TCRdb holds only in-frame clones, not every one. Among more than 95,000 clones listed, roughly 85% were seen once. The origin of this receptor is an adult in good health. The sequencing here drew on peripheral blood, taken on day 0 of MenACWY control vaccination. V gene TRBV3-1 (or the pseudogene TRBV3-2) combines with J gene TRBJ2-3; TRBD2 agrees at 8 bases. This CDR3 is CASSLGGGTDTQYF. CDR3 in DNA: TGTGCCAGCAGCCTCGGGGGGGGTACAGATACGCAGTATTTT.